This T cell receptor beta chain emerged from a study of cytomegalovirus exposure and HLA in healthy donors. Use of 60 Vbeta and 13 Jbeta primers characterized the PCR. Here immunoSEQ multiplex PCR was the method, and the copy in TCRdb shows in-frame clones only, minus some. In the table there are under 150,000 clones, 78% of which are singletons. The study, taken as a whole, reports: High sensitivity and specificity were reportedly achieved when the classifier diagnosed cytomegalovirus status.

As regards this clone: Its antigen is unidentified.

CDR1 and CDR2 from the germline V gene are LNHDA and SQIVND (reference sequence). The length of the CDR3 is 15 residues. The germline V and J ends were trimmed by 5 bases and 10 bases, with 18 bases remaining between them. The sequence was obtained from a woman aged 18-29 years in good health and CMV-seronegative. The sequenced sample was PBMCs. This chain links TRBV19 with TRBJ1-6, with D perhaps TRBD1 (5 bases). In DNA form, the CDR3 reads TGTGCCAGTAGTCGTTGGGGGGGTTCGGAATCACCCCTCCACTTT. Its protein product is CASSRWGGSESPLHF.